This T cell receptor beta chain was recorded in a study of blood T cell repertoires in COVID-19. Sequencing used immunoSEQ multiplex PCR; TCRdb keeps in-frame clones, though not all of them. This table holds 20,000 to 25,000 clones, 80% to 90% found once. CDR1 and CDR2 from the germline V gene are SQVTM and ANQGSEA. The CDR3 runs 13 residues. The trim removed 1 base at V and 3 bases at J, leaving 1 base unmatched. The receptor was derived from a human donor with active COVID-19. The donor label of this sample is uncertain. The sample consisted of peripheral blood. The chain joins TRBV29-1 to TRBJ2-7; 9 bases line up with TRBD1. Here the CDR3 reads CSVEGQGVYEQYF. The CDR3 DNA reads as TGCAGCGTTGAAGGACAGGGGGTCTACGAGCAGTACTTC.